The 28 T cell receptor beta chains in this list originate from one sample, sequenced in a study of OX40 agonist ivuxolimab in advanced cancers. Assay used: immunoSEQ multiplex PCR; TCRdb lists only in-frame clones, some missing. The table records 130,000 or so clones, 80% to 95% of them present only once. Here the sequenced sample was CD4+ or CD8+ T cells sorted from blood, taken in a trial of the OX40 agonist ivuxolimab. Receptor source: an adult with an advanced solid tumor such as melanoma, head and neck, liver or kidney cancer.

CDR3 residues: CSVVTGGSNQPQHF. As DNA, the CDR3 is TGCAGCGTTGTTACAGGGGGGAGCAATCAGCCCCAGCATTTT. The rearrangement uses TRBV29-1 and TRBJ1-5, with 8 bases aligning to TRBD1. CDR1 is SQVTM, CDR2 ANQGSEA, per germline. The junction had 3 bases not matched to a gene; V was cut back by 4 bases and J by 1 base. The CDR3 length is 14 residues.

The rearrangement uses TRBV7-3 and TRBJ2-2, with a tentative D call TRBD1 (6 bases). Germline CDR1 is SGHTA and CDR2 is FQGTGA. V was clipped by 5 bases and J by 6 bases, with 19 bases between them. The CDR3 extends over 16 amino acids. CDR3 DNA sequence: TGTGCCAGCAGCCAGGGGTCCGGGGCCGGGGCCGGGGAGCTGTTTTTT. This translates into CASSQGSGAGAGELFF.

The chain carries TRBV7-8 and TRBJ2-3, with 9 bases aligning to TRBD2. The CDR3 runs to 11 residues. Trimming removed 11 bases from V and 11 bases from J; junction bases left unmatched: 8. Germline CDR1 is SGHVS and CDR2 is FQNEAQ. The CDR3 DNA reads TGTGCCCCCCCGGGACTAGCTATGCAGTATTTT. It is translated as CAPPGLAMQYF. Full variable domain (remainder filled in from reference TRBV7-8 and TRBJ2-3): GAGVSQSPRYKVAKRGQDVALRCDPISGHVSLFWYQQALGQGPEFLTYFQNEAQLDKSGLPSDRFFAERPEGSVSTLKIQRTQQEDSAVYLCAPPGLAMQYFGPGTRLTVL.

The chain recombines TRBV6-1 with TRBJ2-2, with 9 bases matching TRBD1. CDR3 length: 14 residues. CDR1 is MNHNS and CDR2 is SASEGT in the germline V gene. The J segment lost 4 bases and the V segment lost 8 bases, leaving 5 bases of the junction unmatched. CDR3 nucleotide sequence: TGTGCCAGCCTTCGGGACAGGGCCACCGGGGAGCTGTTTTTT. Protein: CASLRDRATGELFF.

This chain uses TRBV6-6 with TRBJ2-1, with TRBD2 matching 9 bases. In germline, CDR1 is MNHNY, CDR2 SVGAGI (reference sequence). The CDR3 spans 16 residues. V shed 6 bases, J shed 7 bases, and the junction held 13 bases outside the gene matches. CDR3 in DNA: TGTGCCAGCAGCCCCGTGGGTAGCGGGAGAGGAAATGAGCAGTTCTTC. This translates into CASSPVGSGRGNEQFF.

The rearrangement links TRBV11-2 to TRBJ1-1; 7 nucleotides agree with TRBD1. Germline CDR1 SGHAT, CDR2 FQNNGV. This CDR3 has 14 residues. V was pared by 5 bases and J by 0 bases, with 3 bases of the junction left unmatched. CDR3 sequence reads: CASSRRGVNTEAFF. CDR3 in DNA: TGTGCCAGCAGCCGCAGGGGGGTGAACACTGAAGCTTTCTTT.

The chain couples TRBV28 to TRBJ2-1; no clear D gene. Trimming pared 3 bases from V and 9 bases from J, leaving 6 bases between. Germline V lookup: CDR1 MDHEN, CDR2 SYDVKM. The CDR3 has 11 residues. In nucleotides, the CDR3 is TGTGCCAGCAGTTTGGACGTTGAGCAGTTCTTC. Translation gives CASSLDVEQFF.

V and J are TRBV7-3 and TRBJ2-2, with D possibly TRBD1 on 6 matching bases. The CDR3 loop spans 14 amino acids. V was shortened by 5 bases and J by 3 bases, with 10 bases between the two germline ends. Germline V CDR1 and CDR2: SGHTA, FQGTGA. The CDR3 region has the DNA TGTGCCAGCAGCATCCAGGGGTACACCGGGGAGCTGTTTTTT. Its translation: CASSIQGYTGELFF.

The V and J genes are TRBV18 and TRBJ1-3; D may be TRBD1 (6 bases). Trimming stripped 10 bases from V and 1 base from J, with 20 bases between. The CDR3 length is 16 residues. Germline CDR1 reads KGHSH; CDR2 reads LQKENI. The CDR3 coding sequence is TGTGCCACTAGAAAGGATCCGGACAGATCTGGAAACACCATATATTTT. It encodes CATRKDPDRSGNTIYF.

The rearrangement joins TRBV18 to TRBJ1-1; 8 bases are shared with TRBD1. The germline V gene encodes CDR1 KGHSH and CDR2 LQKENI. This CDR3 is built from 12 residues. Germline trimming cut 6 bases from V and 6 bases from J; bases unmatched to any gene: 3. CDR3 protein: CASSPDRAEAFF. CDR3 DNA: TGTGCCAGCTCCCCGGACAGGGCTGAAGCTTTCTTT.

This chain connects TRBV5-6 to TRBJ2-2; 7 bases fit TRBD2. The V and J ends lost 0 bases and 4 bases, in that order; junction bases with no gene match: 3. The CDR3 has 15 residues. Germline CDR1 and CDR2: SGHDT and YYEEEE. CDR3 sequence (DNA): TGTGCCAGCAGCTTGGTCGGCGGGAGCACCGGGGAGCTGTTTTTT. It is translated as CASSLVGGSTGELFF.

The chain uses TRBV11-2 and TRBJ1-2, with D possibly being TRBD1 (6 bases). Germline CDR1 reads SGHAT; CDR2 reads FQNNGV. Trimming left V 1 base short and J 7 bases short, with 10 bases between. This CDR3 is built from 13 residues. For the CDR3, the DNA is TGTGCCAGCAGCTTAGCGGCAGGGGTTGGCTACACCTTC. Residues: CASSLAAGVGYTF.

The chain is built from TRBV7-8 and TRBJ1-2; no clear D gene. Germline CDR1 SGHVS, CDR2 FQNEAQ. Trimming stripped 2 bases from V and 7 bases from J, with 11 bases between. The CDR3 has 13 residues. The CDR3, as DNA: TGTGCCAGCAGCTTAAGGGAGGGTAGTGGCTACACCTTC. Encoded protein: CASSLREGSGYTF.

This chain joins TRBV2 and TRBJ1-5, with D tentatively TRBD1 (6 bases). V lost 6 bases to trimming and J lost 9 bases, with 15 bases between them. CDR1 is SNHLY, CDR2 FYNNEI, per germline. CDR3 size: 13 residues. CDR3 loop: CASRRGRVTPQHF. The CDR3, as DNA: TGTGCCAGCAGGAGGGGGAGGGTGACGCCCCAGCATTTT.

This rearrangement joins TRBV7-2 to TRBJ2-1; D might be TRBD1 (5 bases). V lost 5 bases to trimming and J lost 3 bases, with 14 bases between them. The CDR3 is made up of 15 amino acids. Germline CDR1 and CDR2: SGHTA and FQGNSA. CDR3 bases: TGTGCCAGCAGCACAACCAGGGCCCTCTACAATGAGCAGTTCTTC. It codes for CASSTTRALYNEQFF.

This clone was counted a single time. This chain joins TRBV7-3 and TRBJ2-2; no reliable D call. Germline lookup yields CDR1 SGHTA and CDR2 FQGTGA. Trimming took off 5 bases at V and 0 bases at J, with 4 bases between the two ends. The CDR3 runs to 13 residues. The CDR3 sequence: CASSPSNTGELFF. The CDR3 nucleotides are TGTGCCAGCAGCCCGTCGAACACCGGGGAGCTGTTTTTT.

This chain uses TRBV7-8 with TRBJ2-7; TRBD2 matches at 10 bases. The germline V gene encodes CDR1 SGHVS and CDR2 FQNEAQ. J lost 7 bases, V lost 4 bases, and 4 bases had no gene match. This CDR3 has 13 residues. The CDR3 DNA is TGTGCCAGCAGCTCGGGACTAGCGCTTGAGCAGTACTTC. This gives the protein CASSSGLALEQYF.

The chain links TRBV28 to TRBJ2-5; D perhaps matches TRBD1 (6 bases). The CDR3 runs to 14 residues. V shed 4 bases and J shed 4 bases, with 13 bases lying between them. Germline CDR1 reads MDHEN; CDR2 reads SYDVKM. The CDR3, as DNA: TGTGCCAGCAGTTCCCAGGGGTTAGTAGAGACCCAGTACTTC. Translating it yields CASSSQGLVETQYF.

This rearrangement joins TRBV6-1 to TRBJ1-4; D not resolved. V was trimmed by 2 bases and J by 4 bases, leaving 8 bases between them. This CDR3 has 14 residues. Germline V gene sequence: CDR1 MNHNS, CDR2 SASEGT. Here the CDR3 reads CASSELRDNEKLFF. The CDR3 nucleotides read TGTGCCAGCAGTGAACTGCGGGATAATGAAAAACTGTTTTTT.

This clone was observed a single time. V gene TRBV2 combines with J gene TRBJ2-1; 10 nucleotides agree with TRBD2. Germline CDR1 SNHLY, CDR2 FYNNEI. V was clipped by 1 base and J by 7 bases; unmatched bases: 7. This CDR3 spans 16 amino acids. This CDR3 reads CASSEGSGRYGNEQFF. DNA for the CDR3: TGTGCCAGCAGTGAAGGTAGCGGGAGGTATGGGAATGAGCAGTTCTTC.

This clone occurred once. The rearrangement uses TRBV7-2 and TRBJ2-1; D perhaps matches TRBD2 (6 bases). The CDR3 loop spans 14 amino acids. From germline, CDR1 is SGHTA and CDR2 FQGNSA. Between the trimmed V and J ends, which lost 0 bases and 8 bases, there was a span of 11 bases. The CDR3 DNA reads TGTGCCAGCAGCTTAGCGGGAGGTTTCCATGAGCAGTTCTTC. Encoded protein: CASSLAGGFHEQFF.

This rearrangement joins TRBV5-1 to TRBJ2-1; 9 bases match TRBD2. V was pared by 7 bases and J by 6 bases, with 8 bases of the junction left unmatched. The CDR3 spans 14 residues. CDR1 SGHRS and CDR2 YFSETQ come from the germline V gene. The CDR3: CASLRTSASNEQFF. The CDR3 DNA follows: TGCGCCAGCCTGAGGACTAGCGCTAGCAATGAGCAGTTCTTC.

This clone was observed once. The V call is TRBV5-1, the J call TRBJ2-3; 8 positions match TRBD1. The trim removed 7 bases at V and 2 bases at J, leaving 3 bases unmatched. The CDR3 has 13 residues. Germline CDR1 reads SGHRS; CDR2 reads YFSETQ. CDR3 coding DNA: TGCGCCAGCGTCCAGGGGGCCACAGATACGCAGTATTTT. This codes for CASVQGATDTQYF.

The V gene is TRBV5-1, the J gene TRBJ1-2; TRBD1 is a possible D gene (5 bases). V lost 2 bases, J lost 6 bases, and 14 bases lay in between. There are 14 residues in the CDR3. Germline CDR1 and CDR2: SGHRS and YFSETQ. In nucleotides, the CDR3 is TGCGCCAGCAGCTTAGCAGGGACTTATAATGGCTACACCTTC. Translating gives CASSLAGTYNGYTF.

This chain uses TRBV7-3 with TRBJ2-7; 11 bases match TRBD2. Germline trimming cut 3 bases from V and 3 bases from J; bases unmatched to any gene: 1. Germline CDR1 SGHTA, CDR2 FQGTGA. The CDR3 covers 14 residues. CDR3 nucleotide sequence: TGTGCCAGCAGCTTTGGGACTAGCGGCTACGAGCAGTACTTC. It codes for CASSFGTSGYEQYF.

The chain combines TRBV7-8 with TRBJ2-1; D might be TRBD1 (5 bases). Germline lookup yields CDR1 SGHVS and CDR2 FQNEAQ. The germline V and J ends were trimmed by 1 base and 2 bases, with 12 bases remaining between them. The CDR3 extends over 16 amino acids. CDR3 nucleotides: TGTGCCAGCAGCTTAGTAGGCAGGGAAGCCTACAATGAGCAGTTCTTC. Its translation: CASSLVGREAYNEQFF.

The V gene is TRBV19, the J gene TRBJ1-1; no reliable D call. V lost 3 bases and J lost 1, with 12 bases in between. The CDR3 consists of 15 residues. CDR1 LNHDA and CDR2 SQIVND come from the germline V gene (reference sequence). This chain's CDR3 is CASSISPQANTEAFF. The DNA for the CDR3 is TGTGCCAGTAGTATTTCCCCGCAAGCGAACACTGAAGCTTTCTTT.

The J gene is TRBJ2-7, the V gene TRBV7-2; D is ambiguous. Germline CDR1 and CDR2: SGHTA and FQGNSA. The CDR3 is made up of 12 amino acids. Trimming pared 0 bases from V and 7 bases from J, leaving 7 bases between. The CDR3 loop is CASSLAPPEQYF. CDR3 nucleotide sequence: TGTGCCAGCAGCTTAGCTCCACCTGAGCAGTACTTC.